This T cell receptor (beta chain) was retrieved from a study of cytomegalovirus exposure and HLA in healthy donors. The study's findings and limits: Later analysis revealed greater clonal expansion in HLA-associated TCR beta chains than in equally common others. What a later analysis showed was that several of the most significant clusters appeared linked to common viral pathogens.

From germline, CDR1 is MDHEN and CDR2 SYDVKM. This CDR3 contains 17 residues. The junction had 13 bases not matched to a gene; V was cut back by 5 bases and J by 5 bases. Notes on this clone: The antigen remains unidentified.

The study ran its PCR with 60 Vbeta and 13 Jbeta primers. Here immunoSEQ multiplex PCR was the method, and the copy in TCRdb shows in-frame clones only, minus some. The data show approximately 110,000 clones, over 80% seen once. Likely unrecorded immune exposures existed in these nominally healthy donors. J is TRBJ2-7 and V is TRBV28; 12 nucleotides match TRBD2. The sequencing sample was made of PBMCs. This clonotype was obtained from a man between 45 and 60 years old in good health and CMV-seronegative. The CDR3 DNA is TGTGCCAGCAGTGCCCTACGACTAGCGGGAGTAACGAACGAGCAGTACTTC. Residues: CASSALRLAGVTNEQYF.